The clone carrying this TCR beta chain has more than one count but fewer than ten. Antigen specificity is unknown. This sample stems from a study of identifying expanded T cells in peripheral blood. The CDR3 covers 13 residues. Germline V gene data show CDR1 as MNHEY and CDR2 as SVGAGI. V was cut by 6 bases and J by 5 bases, with 8 bases left in between. Study-wide results and limits: Approximately two-week clone count variance significantly increased as total template count grew. Technical replicates showed about 1.2 changed clones; two weeks about 16.4; four weeks 19.

No infections or other immune events were documented during collection. Clones were sequenced by immunoSEQ multiplex PCR, and TCRdb holds only the in-frame ones, with some missing. Seen here are 120,000 or so clones, about four fifths observed once, and the top ten hold 2.5% to 3.5%. The chain joins TRBV6-5 to TRBJ2-6; D call uncertain. The source of this sequence is a person between 18 and 75 years old in good health. Sequencing was carried out using blood. DNA of the CDR3: TGTGCCAGCAGCTTCGACAGGGCCAACGTCCTGACTTTC. Translated, it gives CASSFDRANVLTF.